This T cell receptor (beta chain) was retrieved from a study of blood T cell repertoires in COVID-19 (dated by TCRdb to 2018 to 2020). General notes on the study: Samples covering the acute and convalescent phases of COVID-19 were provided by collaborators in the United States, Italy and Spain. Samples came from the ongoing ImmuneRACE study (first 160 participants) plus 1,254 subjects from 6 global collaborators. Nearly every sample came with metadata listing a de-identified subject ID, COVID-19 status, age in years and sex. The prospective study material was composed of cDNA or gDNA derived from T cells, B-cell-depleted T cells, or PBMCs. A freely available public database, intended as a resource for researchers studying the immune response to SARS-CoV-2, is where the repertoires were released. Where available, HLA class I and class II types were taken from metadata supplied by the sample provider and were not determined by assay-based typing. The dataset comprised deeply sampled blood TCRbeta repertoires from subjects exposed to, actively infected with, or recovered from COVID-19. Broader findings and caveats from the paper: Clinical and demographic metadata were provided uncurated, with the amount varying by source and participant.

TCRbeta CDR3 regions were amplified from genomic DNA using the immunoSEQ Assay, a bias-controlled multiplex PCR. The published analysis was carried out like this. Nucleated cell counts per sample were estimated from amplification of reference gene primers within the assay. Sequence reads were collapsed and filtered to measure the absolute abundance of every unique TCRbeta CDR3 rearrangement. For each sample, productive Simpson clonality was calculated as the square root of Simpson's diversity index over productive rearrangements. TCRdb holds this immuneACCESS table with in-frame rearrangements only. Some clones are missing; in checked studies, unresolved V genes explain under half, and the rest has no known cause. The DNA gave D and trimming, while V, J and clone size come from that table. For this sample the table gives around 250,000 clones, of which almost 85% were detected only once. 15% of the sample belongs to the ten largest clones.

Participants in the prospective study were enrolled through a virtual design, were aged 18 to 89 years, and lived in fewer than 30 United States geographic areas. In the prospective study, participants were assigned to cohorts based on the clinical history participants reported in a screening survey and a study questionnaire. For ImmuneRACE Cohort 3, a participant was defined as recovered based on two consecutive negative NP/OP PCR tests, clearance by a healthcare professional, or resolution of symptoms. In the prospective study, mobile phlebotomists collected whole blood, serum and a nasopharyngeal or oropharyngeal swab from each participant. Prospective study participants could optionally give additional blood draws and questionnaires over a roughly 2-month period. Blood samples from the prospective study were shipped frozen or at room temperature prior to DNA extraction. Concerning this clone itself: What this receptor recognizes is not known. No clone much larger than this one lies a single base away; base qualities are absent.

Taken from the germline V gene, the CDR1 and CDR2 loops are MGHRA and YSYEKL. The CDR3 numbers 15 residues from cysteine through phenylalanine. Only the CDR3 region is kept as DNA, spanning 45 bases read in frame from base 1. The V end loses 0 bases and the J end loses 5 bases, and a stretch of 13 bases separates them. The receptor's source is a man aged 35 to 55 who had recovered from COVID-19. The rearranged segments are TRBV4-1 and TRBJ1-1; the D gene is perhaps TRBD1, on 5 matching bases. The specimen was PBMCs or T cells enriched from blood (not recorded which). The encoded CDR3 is CASSQELRRATEAFF. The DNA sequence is TGCGCCAGCAGCCAAGAGTTGCGCAGGGCTACTGAAGCTTTCTTT.